These 13 T cell receptor beta chains share one sample of origin, sequenced in a study of blood T cell repertoires in COVID-19. Some clones are missing from TCRdb's copy, which holds only in-frame ones; the method was immunoSEQ multiplex PCR. The table shows some 340,000 clones, with roughly four fifths occurring only once. The sequenced sample was PBMCs or T cells enriched from blood (not recorded which). Receptors originate from a woman aged 50 to 60 who had recovered from COVID-19.

The chain joins TRBV4-2 to TRBJ1-1; D not certain. The V gene's germline CDR1 is LGHNA and CDR2 YNFKEQ. Trimming removed 0 bases at V and 6 bases at J, with 14 bases between. The CDR3 has 15 residues. The CDR3 loop reads CASSQDGDALSEAFF. CDR3 nucleotides: TGTGCCAGCAGCCAAGACGGGGATGCCTTATCTGAAGCTTTCTTT.

The J gene is TRBJ2-5, the V gene TRBV6-5, with D unresolved. V was shortened by 4 bases and J by 6 bases, with 6 bases between the two germline ends. CDR1 is MNHEY and CDR2 is SVGAGI in the germline V gene. CDR3 length equals 11 residues. The CDR3: CASSSEKTQYF. The CDR3 bases are TGTGCCAGCAGTTCTGAGAAGACCCAGTACTTC.

This clone has just a few counts. The chain uses TRBV20-1 and TRBJ2-7; D uncertain. Germline lookup yields CDR1 DFQATT and CDR2 SNEGSKA (reference sequence). Trimming removed 6 bases from V and 4 bases from J, with 4 bases in between. The CDR3 is 9 residues long. The CDR3 sequence is CSAKYEQYF. The CDR3 DNA is TGCAGTGCCAAATACGAGCAGTACTTC.

This rearrangement joins TRBV4-3 to TRBJ1-5; 7 nucleotides match TRBD1. Trimming took 2 bases from V and 5 from J; bases not matched to a gene: 6. Germline V CDR1 and CDR2: LGHNA, YSLEER. This CDR3 comprises 15 residues. CDR3: CASSQQQGKDQPQHF. The CDR3 nucleotides read TGCGCCAGCAGCCAACAACAGGGGAAAGATCAGCCCCAGCATTTT.

This rearrangement joins TRBV7-2 to TRBJ1-3; D perhaps matches TRBD1 (5 bases). Germline V lookup: CDR1 SGHTA, CDR2 FQGNSA. The CDR3 totals 16 residues. V lost 1 base and J lost 2, with 12 bases in between. CDR3 region: CASSLVSGRTGNTIYF. In DNA form, the CDR3 reads TGTGCCAGCAGCTTAGTGTCAGGGAGGACTGGAAACACCATATATTTT.

V is TRBV27 and J is TRBJ2-7, with 7 bases that match TRBD1. Germline V CDR1 and CDR2: MNHEY, SMNVEV (reference sequence). V shed 1 base, J shed 5 bases, and the junction held 5 bases outside the gene matches. The CDR3 is 14 amino acids. CDR3 DNA sequence: TGTGCCAGCAGTTTATTAGGGGGCCGGGACGAGCAGTACTTC. Its translation is CASSLLGGRDEQYF.

V and J are TRBV11-3 and TRBJ2-7, with a possible D match to TRBD1 (7 bases). CDR1 SGHNT and CDR2 YENEEA come from the germline V gene. V lost 5 bases to trimming and J lost 5 bases, with 19 bases between them. The CDR3 runs 15 residues. The CDR3 nucleotides are TGTGCCAGCAGCAGGCGGGACAGCACCCCCGACGAGCAGTACTTC. It yields the protein CASSRRDSTPDEQYF.

The chain has TRBV18 and TRBJ1-4; a weak D match, TRBD1 (6 bases). Between the trimmed V and J ends, which lost 6 bases and 5 bases, there was a span of 16 bases. This CDR3 is 15 amino acids long. Germline CDR1 is KGHSH and CDR2 is LQKENI. Here the CDR3 DNA reads TGTGCCAGCTCCCCTACAGGGTTAGAGAATGAAAAACTGTTTTTT. Its protein is CASSPTGLENEKLFF.

The chain combines TRBV19 with TRBJ2-1, with 9 positions matching TRBD2. After removal of 2 bases from V and 6 bases from J, the junction contained 5 bases not matched to a gene. CDR1 is LNHDA and CDR2 is SQIVND in the germline V gene (reference sequence). The CDR3 runs to 15 residues. CDR3 sequence reads: CASSITSGGPNEQFF. The CDR3 region has the DNA TGTGCCAGTAGTATAACCAGCGGGGGGCCCAATGAGCAGTTCTTC.

The chain uses TRBV30 and TRBJ1-6, with TRBD1 as a possible D gene (6 bases). The CDR3 has 13 amino acids. V lost 5 bases to trimming and J lost 7 bases, with 12 bases between them. Germline V gene data show CDR1 as GTSNPN and CDR2 as SVGIG (reference sequence). The CDR3 region has the DNA TGTGCCTGGGCCGGACAGAGCAATTCACCCCTCCACTTT. Translation: CAWAGQSNSPLHF.

V is TRBV7-9 and J is TRBJ2-1; TRBD2 aligns across 12 bases. The J segment lost 7 bases and the V segment lost 2 bases, leaving 3 bases of the junction unmatched. CDR1 and CDR2 (germline): SEHNR, FQNEAQ (reference sequence). CDR3 size: 15 residues. The CDR3 DNA is TGTGCCAGCAGCTTAACTGGGACTAGCGGGAATGAGCAGTTCTTC. Residues: CASSLTGTSGNEQFF. The full variable domain, with the rest looked up from reference TRBV7-9 and TRBJ2-1, is DTGVSQNPRHKITKRGQNVTFRCDPISEHNRLYWYRQTLGQGPEFLTYFQNEAQLEKSRLLSDRFSAERPKGSFSTLEIQRTEQGDSAMYLCASSLTGTSGNEQFFGPGTRLTVL.

Only a few counts were recorded for this clone. The rearrangement uses TRBV5-1 and TRBJ1-4; perhaps TRBD1 as D (6 bases). Germline loops: CDR1 SGHRS, CDR2 YFSETQ. The CDR3 loop spans 14 amino acids. V shed 3 bases and J shed 5 bases, with 11 bases lying between them. CDR3 nucleotide sequence: TGCGCCAGCAGCTCCCAGGGGCAAAATGAAAAACTGTTTTTT. Encoded protein: CASSSQGQNEKLFF.

The V gene is TRBV27, the J gene TRBJ1-5, with D maybe TRBD1 (6 bases). The V end was cut by 2 bases, the J end by 4 bases, with 12 bases between. The V gene's germline CDR1 is MNHEY and CDR2 SMNVEV (reference sequence). The CDR3 has 15 amino acids. In DNA, the CDR3 is TGTGCCAGCAGTTTAAGGGGGGGGCAAAATCAGCCCCAGCATTTT. Translated, it gives CASSLRGGQNQPQHF.